One sample yielded the 6 T cell receptor beta chains listed below, sequenced in a study of shared clonotypes between healthy human individuals. Assay used: immunoSEQ multiplex PCR; TCRdb lists only in-frame clones, some missing. The sample consists of millions of clones, approximately 95% of them appearing once. The sequenced material came from naive CD4+ T cells sorted from blood. Subset specified: CD45RA+ positively selected. Receptors originate from a young man in good health.

V gene TRBV18 combines with J gene TRBJ1-1; the D is unclear. This CDR3 spans 15 amino acids. Germline V CDR1 and CDR2: KGHSH, LQKENI. Trimming stripped 4 bases from V and 10 bases from J, with 22 bases between. In nucleotides, the CDR3 is TGTGCCAGCTCACTCAACCTCTTAGAGCCGGGTAGAGCTTTCTTT. Amino acids: CASSLNLLEPGRAFF. The variable domain in full, with the rest retrieved from reference TRBV18 and TRBJ1-1, is NAGVMQNPRHLVRRRGQEARLRCSPMKGHSHVYWYRQLPEEGLKFMVYLQKENIIDESGMPKERFSAEFPKEGPSILRIQQVVRGDSAAYFCASSLNLLEPGRAFFGQGTRLTVV.

V and J are TRBV5-5 and TRBJ1-2, with D unresolved. The CDR3 loop spans 12 amino acids. Trimming took 1 base from V and 6 from J, leaving 7 bases between them. CDR1 and CDR2 from the germline V gene are SGHKS and YYEKEE (reference sequence). CDR3 nucleotides: TGTGCCAGCAGCTTGTCGCGGGATGGCTACACCTTC. It is translated as CASSLSRDGYTF. Full variable domain (rest looked up from reference TRBV5-5 and TRBJ1-2): DAGVTQSPTHLIKTRGQQVTLRCSPISGHKSVSWYQQVLGQGPQFIFQYYEKEERGRGNFPDRFSARQFPNYSSELNVNALLLGDSALYLCASSLSRDGYTFGSGTRLTVV.

The chain joins TRBV7-2 to TRBJ1-2; 7 positions match TRBD1. This CDR3 region has 16 residues. Germline loops: CDR1 SGHTA, CDR2 FQGNSA. V lost 1 base to trimming and J lost 4 bases; unmatched junction nucleotides: 9. CDR3 protein: CASSLVGQKVGYGYTF. Here the CDR3 DNA reads TGTGCCAGCAGCTTAGTGGGACAGAAAGTCGGCTATGGCTACACCTTC.

This chain connects TRBV11-3 to TRBJ2-2, with TRBD2 identical over 13 bases. Trimming cost V 4 bases and J 5 bases; bases outside gene matches: 4. The germline CDR1 and CDR2 sequences are SGHNT and YENEEA. This CDR3 is 16 amino acids long. CDR3 sequence reads: CASSSRTSGGTGELFF. CDR3 DNA: TGTGCCAGCAGCTCCCGGACTAGCGGGGGAACCGGGGAGCTGTTTTTT.

The rearrangement uses TRBV5-1 and TRBJ2-2; D perhaps matches TRBD1 (6 bases). The CDR3 sequence is 16 residues long. Germline CDR1 is SGHRS and CDR2 is YFSETQ. V was pared by 4 bases and J by 2 bases, with 15 bases between. The CDR3 region is CASSQIGGVNTGELFF. The CDR3 nucleotides read TGCGCCAGCAGCCAGATTGGGGGCGTCAACACCGGGGAGCTGTTTTTT.

The rearrangement links TRBV6-6 to TRBJ2-7, with D possibly TRBD2 on 7 matching bases. V dropped 9 bases and J dropped 5 bases, with 11 bases sitting between them. The germline CDR1 and CDR2 sequences are MNHNY and SVGAGI (reference sequence). This CDR3 contains 11 residues. CDR3 residues: CASQGGDEQYF. CDR3 in DNA: TGTGCCAGTCAAGGGGGGGACGAGCAGTACTTC.